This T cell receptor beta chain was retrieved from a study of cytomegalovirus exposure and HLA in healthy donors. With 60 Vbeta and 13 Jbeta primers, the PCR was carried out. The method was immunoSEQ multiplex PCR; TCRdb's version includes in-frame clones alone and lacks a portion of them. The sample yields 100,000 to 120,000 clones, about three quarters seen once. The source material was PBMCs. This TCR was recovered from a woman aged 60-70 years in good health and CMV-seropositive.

CDR3 residues: CASSALQGRPDTQYF. CDR3 coding DNA: TGTGCCAGCAGCGCACTCCAGGGTCGTCCAGATACGCAGTATTTT. The chain combines TRBV5-5 with TRBJ2-3, with a weak D call TRBD1 (5 bases). CDR3 length: 15 amino acids. Per the germline V gene, CDR1 is SGHKS and CDR2 is YYEKEE (reference sequence). Trimming pared 4 bases from V and 4 bases from J, leaving 16 bases between.